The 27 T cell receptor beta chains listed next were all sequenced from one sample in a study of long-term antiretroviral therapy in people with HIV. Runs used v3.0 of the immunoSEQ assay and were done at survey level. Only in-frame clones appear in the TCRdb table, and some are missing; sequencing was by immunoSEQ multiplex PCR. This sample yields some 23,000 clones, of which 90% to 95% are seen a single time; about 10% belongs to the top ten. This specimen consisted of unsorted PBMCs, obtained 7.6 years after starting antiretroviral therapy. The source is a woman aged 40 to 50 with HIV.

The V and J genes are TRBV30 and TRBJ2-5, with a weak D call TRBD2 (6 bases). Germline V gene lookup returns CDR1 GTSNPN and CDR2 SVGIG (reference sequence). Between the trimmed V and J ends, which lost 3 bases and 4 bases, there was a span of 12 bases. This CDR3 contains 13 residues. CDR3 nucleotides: TGTGCCTGGAGAGGGAGGAGGGGAGAGACCCAGTACTTC. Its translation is CAWRGRRGETQYF.

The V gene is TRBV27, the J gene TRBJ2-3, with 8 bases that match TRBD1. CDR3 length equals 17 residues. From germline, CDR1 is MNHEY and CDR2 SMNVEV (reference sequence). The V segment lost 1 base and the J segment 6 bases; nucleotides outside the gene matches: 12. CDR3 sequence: CASSLFLLGQGADTQYF. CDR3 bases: TGTGCCAGCAGTTTATTTCTCCTCGGGCAGGGGGCCGATACGCAGTATTTT.

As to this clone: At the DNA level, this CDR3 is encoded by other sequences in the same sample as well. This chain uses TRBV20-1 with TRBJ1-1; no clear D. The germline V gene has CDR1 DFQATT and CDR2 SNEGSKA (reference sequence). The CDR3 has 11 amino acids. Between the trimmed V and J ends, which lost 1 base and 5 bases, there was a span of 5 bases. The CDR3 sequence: CSARGETEAFF. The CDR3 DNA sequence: TGCAGTGCTAGAGGGGAAACTGAAGCTTTCTTT.

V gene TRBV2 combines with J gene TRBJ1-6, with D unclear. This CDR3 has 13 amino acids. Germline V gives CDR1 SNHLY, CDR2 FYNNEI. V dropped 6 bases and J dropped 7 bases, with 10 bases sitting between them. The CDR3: CASRAAGNSPLHF. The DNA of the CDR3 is TGTGCCAGCAGAGCCGCGGGGAATTCACCCCTCCACTTT.

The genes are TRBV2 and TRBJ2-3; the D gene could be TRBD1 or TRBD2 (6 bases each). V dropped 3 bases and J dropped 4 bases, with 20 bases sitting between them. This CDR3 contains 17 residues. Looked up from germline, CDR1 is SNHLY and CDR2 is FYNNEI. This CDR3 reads CASSEGGGWGRSDTQYF. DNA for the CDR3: TGTGCCAGCAGTGAGGGGGGCGGTTGGGGTCGGTCAGATACGCAGTATTTT.

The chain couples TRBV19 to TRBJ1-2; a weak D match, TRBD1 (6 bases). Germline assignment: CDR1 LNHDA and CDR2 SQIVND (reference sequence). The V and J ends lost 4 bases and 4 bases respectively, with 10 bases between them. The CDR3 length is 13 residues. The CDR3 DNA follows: TGTGCCAGTAGTACCCTGGACAGCTATGGCTACACCTTC. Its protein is CASSTLDSYGYTF.

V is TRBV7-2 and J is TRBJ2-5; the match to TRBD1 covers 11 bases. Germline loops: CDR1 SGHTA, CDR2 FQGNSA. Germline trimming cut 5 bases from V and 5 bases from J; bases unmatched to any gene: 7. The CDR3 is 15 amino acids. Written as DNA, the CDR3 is TGTGCCAGCAGCCAGGGACAGGGGGTCTGGGAGACCCAGTACTTC. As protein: CASSQGQGVWETQYF.

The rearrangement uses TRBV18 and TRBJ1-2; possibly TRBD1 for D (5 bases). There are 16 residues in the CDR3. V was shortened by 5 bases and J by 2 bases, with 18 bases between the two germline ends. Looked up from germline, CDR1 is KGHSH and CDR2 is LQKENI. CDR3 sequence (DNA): TGTGCCAGCTCAACGAGAGCGGGGGATATAAACTATGGCTACACCTTC. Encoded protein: CASSTRAGDINYGYTF.

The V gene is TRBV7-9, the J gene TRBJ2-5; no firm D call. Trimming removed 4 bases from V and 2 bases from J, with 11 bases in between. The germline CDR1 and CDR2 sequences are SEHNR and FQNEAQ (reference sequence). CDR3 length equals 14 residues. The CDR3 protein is CASSSLGAQETQYF. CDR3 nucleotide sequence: TGTGCCAGCAGCTCTTTGGGTGCACAAGAGACCCAGTACTTC.

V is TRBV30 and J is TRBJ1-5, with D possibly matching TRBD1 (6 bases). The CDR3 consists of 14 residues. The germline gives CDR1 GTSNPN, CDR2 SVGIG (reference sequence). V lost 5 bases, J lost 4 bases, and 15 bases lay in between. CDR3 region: CAWQGLGANQPQHF. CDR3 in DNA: TGTGCCTGGCAGGGGCTCGGGGCGAATCAGCCCCAGCATTTT.

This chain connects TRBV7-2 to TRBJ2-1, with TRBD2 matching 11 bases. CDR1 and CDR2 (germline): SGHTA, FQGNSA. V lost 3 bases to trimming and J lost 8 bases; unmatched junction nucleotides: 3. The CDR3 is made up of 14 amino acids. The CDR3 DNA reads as TGTGCCAGCAGCTTTGGGACTAGCGGTGATGAGCAGTTCTTC. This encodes CASSFGTSGDEQFF.

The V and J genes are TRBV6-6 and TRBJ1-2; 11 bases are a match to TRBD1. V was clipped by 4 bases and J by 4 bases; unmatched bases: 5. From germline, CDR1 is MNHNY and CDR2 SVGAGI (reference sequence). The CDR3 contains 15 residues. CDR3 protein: CASSSGQGAIYGYTF. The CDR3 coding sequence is TGTGCCAGCAGTTCCGGACAGGGGGCTATCTATGGCTACACCTTC.

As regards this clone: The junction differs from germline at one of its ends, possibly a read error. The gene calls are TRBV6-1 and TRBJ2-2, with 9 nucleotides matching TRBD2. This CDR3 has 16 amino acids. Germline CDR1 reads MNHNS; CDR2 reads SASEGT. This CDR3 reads CAISEAGGRNTGELFF. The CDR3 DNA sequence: TGTGCCATCAGTGAGGCGGGGGGGCGGAACACCGGGGAGCTGTTTTTT.

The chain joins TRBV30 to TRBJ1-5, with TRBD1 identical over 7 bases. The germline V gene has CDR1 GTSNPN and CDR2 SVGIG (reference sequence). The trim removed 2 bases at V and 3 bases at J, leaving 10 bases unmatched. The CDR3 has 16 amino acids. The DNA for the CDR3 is TGTGCCTGGAGTTCCCCCGCAGGGGGTTCCAATCAGCCCCAGCATTTT. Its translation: CAWSSPAGGSNQPQHF.

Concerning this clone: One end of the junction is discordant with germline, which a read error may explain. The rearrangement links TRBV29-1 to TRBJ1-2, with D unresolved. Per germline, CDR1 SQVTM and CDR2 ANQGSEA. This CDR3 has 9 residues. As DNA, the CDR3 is TGCAGCGCCGCCGAGGGCAGAAGCTTC. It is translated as CSAAEGRSF.

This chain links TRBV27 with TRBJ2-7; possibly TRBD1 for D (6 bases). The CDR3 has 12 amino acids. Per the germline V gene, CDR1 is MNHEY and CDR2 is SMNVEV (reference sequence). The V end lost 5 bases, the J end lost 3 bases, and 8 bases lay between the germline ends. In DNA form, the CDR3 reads TGTGCCAGCAGTGCGGACAGCTACGAGCAGTACTTC. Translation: CASSADSYEQYF.

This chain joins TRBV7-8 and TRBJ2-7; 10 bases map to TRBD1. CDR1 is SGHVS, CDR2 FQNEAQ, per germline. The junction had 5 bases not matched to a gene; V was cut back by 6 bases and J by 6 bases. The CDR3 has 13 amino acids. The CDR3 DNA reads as TGTGCCAGCAGAAGAAGACAGGGGGCCGAGCAGTACTTC. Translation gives CASRRRQGAEQYF.

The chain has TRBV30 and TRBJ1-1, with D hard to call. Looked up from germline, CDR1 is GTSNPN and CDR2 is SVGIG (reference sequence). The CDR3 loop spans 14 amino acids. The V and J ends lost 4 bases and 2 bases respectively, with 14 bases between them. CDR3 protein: CAWTPSVPNTEAFF. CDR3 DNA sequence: TGTGCCTGGACCCCGAGCGTGCCCAACACTGAAGCTTTCTTT.

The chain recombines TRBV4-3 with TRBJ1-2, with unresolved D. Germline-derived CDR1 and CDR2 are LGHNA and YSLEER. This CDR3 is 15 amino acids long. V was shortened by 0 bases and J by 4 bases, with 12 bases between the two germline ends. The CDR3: CASSQESRVAYGYTF. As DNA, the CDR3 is TGCGCCAGCAGCCAAGAATCCCGGGTCGCCTATGGCTACACCTTC.

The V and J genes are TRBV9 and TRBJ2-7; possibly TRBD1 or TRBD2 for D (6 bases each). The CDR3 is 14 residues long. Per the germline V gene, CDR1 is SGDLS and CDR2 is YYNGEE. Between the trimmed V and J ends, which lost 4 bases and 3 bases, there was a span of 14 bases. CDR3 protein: CASSYGGTNYEQYF. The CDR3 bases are TGTGCCAGCAGCTACGGCGGGACAAACTACGAGCAGTACTTC.

In nucleotides, the CDR3 is TGCAGCGCTGGGAGGGAGGGGAACACTGAAGCTTTCTTT. Its protein is CSAGREGNTEAFF. The chain joins TRBV29-1 to TRBJ1-1, with D hard to call. Trimming pared 7 bases from V and 1 base from J, leaving 13 bases between. Per the germline V gene, CDR1 is SQVTM and CDR2 is ANQGSEA. The CDR3 length is 13 residues. The whole variable domain, remainder taken from reference TRBV29-1 and TRBJ1-1, is SAVISQKPSRDICQRGTSLTIQCQVDSQVTMMFWYRQQPGQSLTLIATANQGSEATYESGFVIDKFPISRPNLTFSTLTVSNMSPEDSSIYLCSAGREGNTEAFFGQGTRLTVV.

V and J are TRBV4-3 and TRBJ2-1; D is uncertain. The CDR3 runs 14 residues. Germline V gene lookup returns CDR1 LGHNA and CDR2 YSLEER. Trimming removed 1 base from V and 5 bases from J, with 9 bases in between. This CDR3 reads CASSQGTANNEQFF. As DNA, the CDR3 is TGCGCCAGCAGCCAAGGAACGGCTAACAATGAGCAGTTCTTC.

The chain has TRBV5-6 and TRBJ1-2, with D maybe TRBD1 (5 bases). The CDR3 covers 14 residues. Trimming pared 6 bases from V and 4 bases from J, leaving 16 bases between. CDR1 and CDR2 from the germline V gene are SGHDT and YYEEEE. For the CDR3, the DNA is TGTGCCAGCAACCATGCGACAGTGGTCTATGGCTACACCTTC. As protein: CASNHATVVYGYTF.

CDR3 region: CASSLGYTDNEKLFF. As DNA, the CDR3 is TGTGCCAGCAGCTTAGGGTACACCGATAATGAAAAACTGTTTTTT. This chain uses TRBV7-9 with TRBJ1-4, with D unclear. Per the germline V gene, CDR1 is SEHNR and CDR2 is FQNEAQ (reference sequence). Trimming pared 1 base from V and 4 bases from J, leaving 10 bases between. The length of the CDR3 is 15 residues.

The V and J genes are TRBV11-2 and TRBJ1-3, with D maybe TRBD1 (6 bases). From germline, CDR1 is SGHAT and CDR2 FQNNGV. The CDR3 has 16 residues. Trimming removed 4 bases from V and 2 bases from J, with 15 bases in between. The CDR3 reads CASSSRGAGAGNTIYF. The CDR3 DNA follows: TGTGCCAGCAGCTCGCGGGGAGCAGGGGCTGGAAACACCATATATTTT.

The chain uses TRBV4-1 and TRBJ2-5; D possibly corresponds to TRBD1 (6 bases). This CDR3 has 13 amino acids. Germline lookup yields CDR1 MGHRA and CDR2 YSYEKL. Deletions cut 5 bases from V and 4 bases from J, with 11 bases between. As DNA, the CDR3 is TGCGCCAGCAGCTACAGGGTTGGAGAGACCCAGTACTTC. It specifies CASSYRVGETQYF.

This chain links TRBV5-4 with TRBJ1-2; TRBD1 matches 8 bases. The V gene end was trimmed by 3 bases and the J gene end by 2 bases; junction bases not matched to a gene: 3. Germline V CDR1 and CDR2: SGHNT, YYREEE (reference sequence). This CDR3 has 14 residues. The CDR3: CASSSRGRNYGYTF. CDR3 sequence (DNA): TGTGCCAGCAGCTCCAGGGGGCGCAACTATGGCTACACCTTC.